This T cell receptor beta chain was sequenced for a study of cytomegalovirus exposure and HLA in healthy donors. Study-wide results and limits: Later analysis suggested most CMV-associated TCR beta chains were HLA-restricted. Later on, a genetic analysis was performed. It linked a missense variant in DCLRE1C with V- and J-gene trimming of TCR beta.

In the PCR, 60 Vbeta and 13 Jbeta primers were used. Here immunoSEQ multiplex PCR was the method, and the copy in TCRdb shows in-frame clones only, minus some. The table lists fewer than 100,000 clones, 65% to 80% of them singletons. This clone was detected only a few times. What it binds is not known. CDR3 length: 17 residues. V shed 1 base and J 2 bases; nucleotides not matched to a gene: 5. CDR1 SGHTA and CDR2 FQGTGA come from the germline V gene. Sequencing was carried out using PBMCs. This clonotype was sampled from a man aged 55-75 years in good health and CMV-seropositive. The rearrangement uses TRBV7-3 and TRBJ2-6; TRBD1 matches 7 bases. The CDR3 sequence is CASSLMTGITGANVLTF. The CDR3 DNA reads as TGTGCCAGCAGCTTAATGACAGGGATCACTGGGGCCAACGTCCTGACTTTC.